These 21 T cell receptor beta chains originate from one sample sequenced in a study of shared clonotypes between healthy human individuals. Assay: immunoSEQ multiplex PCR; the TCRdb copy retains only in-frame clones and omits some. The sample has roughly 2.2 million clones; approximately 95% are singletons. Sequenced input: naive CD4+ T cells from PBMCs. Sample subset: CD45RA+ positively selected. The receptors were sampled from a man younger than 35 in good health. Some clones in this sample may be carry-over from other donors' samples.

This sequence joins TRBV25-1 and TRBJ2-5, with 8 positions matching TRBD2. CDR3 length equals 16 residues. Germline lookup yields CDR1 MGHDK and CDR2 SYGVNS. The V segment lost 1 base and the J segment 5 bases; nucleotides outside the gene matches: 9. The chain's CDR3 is CASSELSNGGVETQYF. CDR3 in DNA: TGTGCCAGCAGTGAATTATCCAACGGGGGGGTGGAGACCCAGTACTTC.

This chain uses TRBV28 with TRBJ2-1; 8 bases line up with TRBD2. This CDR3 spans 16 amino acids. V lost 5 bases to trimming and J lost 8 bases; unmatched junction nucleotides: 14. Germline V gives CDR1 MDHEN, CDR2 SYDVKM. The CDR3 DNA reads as TGTGCCAGCAGTACCCGGGGGGGGGCCTTTGTAGATGAGCAGTTCTTC. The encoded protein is CASSTRGGAFVDEQFF.

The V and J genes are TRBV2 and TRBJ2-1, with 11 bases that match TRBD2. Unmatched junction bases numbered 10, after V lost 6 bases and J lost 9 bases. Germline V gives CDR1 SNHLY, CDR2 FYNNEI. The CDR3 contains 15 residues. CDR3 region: CASRDISGRAGEQFF. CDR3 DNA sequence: TGTGCCAGCAGGGACATTAGCGGGAGGGCCGGTGAGCAGTTCTTC.

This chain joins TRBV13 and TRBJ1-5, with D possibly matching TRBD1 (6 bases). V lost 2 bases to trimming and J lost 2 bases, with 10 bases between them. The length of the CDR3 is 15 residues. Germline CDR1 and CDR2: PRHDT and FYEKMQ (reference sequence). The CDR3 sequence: CASSLQGTGNQPQHF. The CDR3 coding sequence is TGTGCCAGCAGCTTACAGGGGACGGGCAATCAGCCCCAGCATTTT.

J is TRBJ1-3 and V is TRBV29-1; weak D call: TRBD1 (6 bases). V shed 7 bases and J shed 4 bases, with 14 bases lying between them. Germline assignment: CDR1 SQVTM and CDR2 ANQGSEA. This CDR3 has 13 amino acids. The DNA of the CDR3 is TGCAGCGCTGCCGGGACATTCGGAAACACCATATATTTT. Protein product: CSAAGTFGNTIYF.

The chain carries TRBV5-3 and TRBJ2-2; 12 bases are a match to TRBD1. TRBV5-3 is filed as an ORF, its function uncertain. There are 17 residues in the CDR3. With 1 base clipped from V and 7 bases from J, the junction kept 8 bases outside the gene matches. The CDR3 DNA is TGTGCCAGAAGCTTGCTTTCCGGGACAGGGGGCATCGGGGAGCTGTTTTTT. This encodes CARSLLSGTGGIGELFF.

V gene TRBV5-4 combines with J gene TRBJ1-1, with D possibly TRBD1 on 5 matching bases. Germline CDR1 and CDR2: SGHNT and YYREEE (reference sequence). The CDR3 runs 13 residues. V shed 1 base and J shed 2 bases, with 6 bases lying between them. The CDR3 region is CASSLRDNTEAFF. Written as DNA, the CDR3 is TGTGCCAGCAGCTTGCGGGACAACACTGAAGCTTTCTTT.

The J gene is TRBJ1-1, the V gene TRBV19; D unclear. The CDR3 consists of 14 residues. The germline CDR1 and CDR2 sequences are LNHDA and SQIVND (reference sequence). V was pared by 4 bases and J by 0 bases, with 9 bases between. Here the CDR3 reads CASSTLYMNTEAFF. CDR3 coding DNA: TGTGCCAGTAGTACTCTGTACATGAACACTGAAGCTTTCTTT.

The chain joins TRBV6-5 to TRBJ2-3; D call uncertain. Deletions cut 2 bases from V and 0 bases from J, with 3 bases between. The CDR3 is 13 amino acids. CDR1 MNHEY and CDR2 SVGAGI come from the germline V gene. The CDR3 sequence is CASSYQSTDTQYF. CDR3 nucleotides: TGTGCCAGCAGTTACCAGAGCACAGATACGCAGTATTTT.

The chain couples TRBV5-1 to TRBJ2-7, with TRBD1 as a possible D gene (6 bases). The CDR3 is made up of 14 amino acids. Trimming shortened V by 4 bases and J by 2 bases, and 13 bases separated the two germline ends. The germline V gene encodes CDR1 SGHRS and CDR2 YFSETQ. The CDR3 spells CASSKQQGTYEQYF. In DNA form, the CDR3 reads TGCGCCAGCAGCAAACAACAGGGCACCTACGAGCAGTACTTC.

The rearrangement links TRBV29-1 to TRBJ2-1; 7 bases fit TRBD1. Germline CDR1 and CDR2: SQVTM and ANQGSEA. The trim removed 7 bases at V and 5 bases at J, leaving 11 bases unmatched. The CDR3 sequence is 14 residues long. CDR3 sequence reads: CSGERNRGDNEQFF. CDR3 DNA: TGCAGCGGCGAGCGAAACAGGGGCGACAATGAGCAGTTCTTC.

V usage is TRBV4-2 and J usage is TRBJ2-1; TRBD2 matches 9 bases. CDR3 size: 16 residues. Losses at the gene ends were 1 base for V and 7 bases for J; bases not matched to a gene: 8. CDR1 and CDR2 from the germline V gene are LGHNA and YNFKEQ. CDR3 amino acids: CASSQVSAGGLNEQFF. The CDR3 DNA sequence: TGTGCCAGCAGCCAAGTTTCAGCGGGAGGCCTTAATGAGCAGTTCTTC.

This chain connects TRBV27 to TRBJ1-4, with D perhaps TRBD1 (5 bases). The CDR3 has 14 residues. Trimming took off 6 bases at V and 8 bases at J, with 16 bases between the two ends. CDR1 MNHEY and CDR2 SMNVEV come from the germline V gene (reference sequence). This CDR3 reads CASRAQRGGEKLFF. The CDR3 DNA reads TGTGCCAGCAGGGCCCAGAGGGGCGGCGAAAAACTGTTTTTT. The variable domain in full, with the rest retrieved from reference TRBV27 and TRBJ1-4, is EAQVTQNPRYLITVTGKKLTVTCSQNMNHEYMSWYRQDPGLGLRQIYYSMNVEVTDKGDVPEGYKVSRKEKRNFPLILESPSPNQTSLYFCASRAQRGGEKLFFGSGTQLSVL.

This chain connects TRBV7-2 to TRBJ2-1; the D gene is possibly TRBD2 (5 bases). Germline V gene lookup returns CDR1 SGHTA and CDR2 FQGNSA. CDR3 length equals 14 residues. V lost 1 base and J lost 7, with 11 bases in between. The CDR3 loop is CASSLGAVVNEQFF. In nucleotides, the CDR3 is TGTGCCAGCAGCTTAGGAGCGGTTGTTAATGAGCAGTTCTTC.

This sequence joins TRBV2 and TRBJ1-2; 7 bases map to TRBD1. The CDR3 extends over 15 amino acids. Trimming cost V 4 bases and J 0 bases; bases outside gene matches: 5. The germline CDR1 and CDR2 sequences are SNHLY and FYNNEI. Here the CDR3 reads CASSAPGQTNYGYTF. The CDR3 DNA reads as TGTGCCAGCAGTGCCCCGGGACAGACTAACTATGGCTACACCTTC. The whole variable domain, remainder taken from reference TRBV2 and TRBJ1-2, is EPEVTQTPSHQVTQMGQEVILRCVPISNHLYFYWYRQILGQKVEFLVSFYNNEISEKSEIFDDQFSVERPDGSNFTLKIRSTKLEDSAMYFCASSAPGQTNYGYTFGSGTRLTVV.

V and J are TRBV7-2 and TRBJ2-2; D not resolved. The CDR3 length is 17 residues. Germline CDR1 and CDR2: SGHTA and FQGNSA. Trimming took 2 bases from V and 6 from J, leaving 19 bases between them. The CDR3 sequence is CASSLIEIGEWPGELFF. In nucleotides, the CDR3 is TGTGCCAGCAGCTTAATTGAGATCGGAGAATGGCCCGGGGAGCTGTTTTTT.

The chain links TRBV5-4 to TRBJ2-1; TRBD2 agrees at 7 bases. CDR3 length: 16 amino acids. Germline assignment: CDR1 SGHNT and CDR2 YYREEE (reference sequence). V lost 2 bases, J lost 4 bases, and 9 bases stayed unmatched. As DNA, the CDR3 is TGTGCCAGCAGCTTATTTAGCGGGCCGGTTTACAATGAGCAGTTCTTC. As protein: CASSLFSGPVYNEQFF.

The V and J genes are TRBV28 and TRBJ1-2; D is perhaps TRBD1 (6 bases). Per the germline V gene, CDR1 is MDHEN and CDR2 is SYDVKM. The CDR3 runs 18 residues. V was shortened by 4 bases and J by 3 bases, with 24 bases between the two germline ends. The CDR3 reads CASSSPGAARGADYGYTF. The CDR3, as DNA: TGTGCCAGCAGTTCTCCAGGGGCGGCGAGGGGAGCGGACTATGGCTACACCTTC.

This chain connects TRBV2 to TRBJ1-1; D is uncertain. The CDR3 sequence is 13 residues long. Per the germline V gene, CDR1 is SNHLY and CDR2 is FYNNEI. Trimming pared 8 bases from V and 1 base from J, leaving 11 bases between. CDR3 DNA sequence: TGTGCCAGCGGAGAGGAGCGGAACACTGAAGCTTTCTTT. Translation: CASGEERNTEAFF.

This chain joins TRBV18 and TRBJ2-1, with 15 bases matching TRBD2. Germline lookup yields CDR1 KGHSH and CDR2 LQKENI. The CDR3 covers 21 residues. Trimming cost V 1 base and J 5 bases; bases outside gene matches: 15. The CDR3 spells CASSPRSRVGTSGRSHNEQFF. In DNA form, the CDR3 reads TGTGCCAGCTCACCACGGTCCAGGGTGGGGACTAGCGGGAGGTCCCACAATGAGCAGTTCTTC.

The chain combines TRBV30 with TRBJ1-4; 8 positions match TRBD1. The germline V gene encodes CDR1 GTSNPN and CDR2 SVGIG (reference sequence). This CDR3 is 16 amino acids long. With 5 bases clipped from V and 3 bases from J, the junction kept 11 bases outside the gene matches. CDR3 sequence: CAWEKDRAVANEKLFF. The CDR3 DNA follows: TGTGCCTGGGAAAAGGACAGGGCAGTCGCTAATGAAAAACTGTTTTTT.